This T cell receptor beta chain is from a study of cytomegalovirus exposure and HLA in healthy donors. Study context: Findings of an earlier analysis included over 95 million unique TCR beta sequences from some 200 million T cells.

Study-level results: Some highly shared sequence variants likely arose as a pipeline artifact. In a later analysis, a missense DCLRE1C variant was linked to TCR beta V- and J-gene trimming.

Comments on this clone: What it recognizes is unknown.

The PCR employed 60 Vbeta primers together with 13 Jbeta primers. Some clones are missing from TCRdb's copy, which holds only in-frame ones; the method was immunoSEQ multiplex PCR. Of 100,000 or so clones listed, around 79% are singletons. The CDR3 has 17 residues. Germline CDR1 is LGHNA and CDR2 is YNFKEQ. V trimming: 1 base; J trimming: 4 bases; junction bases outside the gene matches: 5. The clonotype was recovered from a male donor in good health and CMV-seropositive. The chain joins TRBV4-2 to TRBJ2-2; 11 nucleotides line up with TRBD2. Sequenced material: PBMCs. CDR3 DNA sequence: TGTGCCAGCAGCCAAGGTCCTAGCGGGGGGCCCACCGGGGAGCTGTTTTTT. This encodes CASSQGPSGGPTGELFF.